A selection of T cell receptor beta chains follows, all from one sample in a study of human T cells and chemical hapten exposure. TCRdb reprocessed the RACE reads with MiXCR, giving one entry per CDR3 protein. The repertoire holds about 340,000 distinct CDR3 sequences, with around 7% as singletons. Sequenced here: whole blood, sampled in connection with sensitization to the hapten diphenylcyclopropenone (DPC). These receptors were collected from a woman under 30 with alopecia areata. Some clones in this sample may be carry-over from other donors' samples. Each CDR3 is given with its conserved first and last residue. Each record gives: D gene, clone size, V gene, J gene, CDR3 protein, CDR3 DNA. A D gene is named only where the DNA matches it firmly. Size tells how often a clone was seen (once, few, many) or the class of an expanded clone, and some rows leave it out.

>.|.|TRBV11-2|TRBJ2-6
CASSLVRGPGANVLTF
TGTGCCAGCAGCTTAGTTCGCGGCCCTGGGGCCAACGTCCTGACTTTC
>TRBD1|few|TRBV12-3/TRBV12-4|TRBJ1-1
CASSFGDRCSLNTEAFF
TGTGCCAGCAGTTTCGGGGACAGGTGTTCCCTGAACACTGAAGCTTTCTTT
>.|many|TRBV11-1|TRBJ2-1
CASRLSLLSYNEQFF
TGTGCCAGCAGGTTATCTTTGCTCTCCTACAATGAGCAGTTCTTC
>.|.|TRBV20-1|TRBJ1-6
CSARDSDKLVSPLHF
TGCAGTGCTAGAGATAGTGACAAATTGGTCTCACCCCTCCACTTT
>.|.|TRBV5-1|TRBJ2-3
CASAQAGALTDTQYF
TGCGCCAGCGCTCAGGCGGGGGCTCTTACAGATACGCAGTATTTT
>.|.|TRBV6-2/TRBV6-3|TRBJ2-4
CASSYSGELNIQYF
TGTGCCAGCAGTTACTCAGGGGAATTAAACATTCAGTACTTC
>TRBD1|.|TRBV7-9|TRBJ1-2
CASSLEGTGVGYTF
TGTGCCAGCAGCTTAGAGGGGACAGGAGTCGGCTACACCTTC
>TRBD2|many|TRBV7-9|TRBJ2-1
CASSSRTSGTYNEQFF
TGTGCCAGCAGCTCGAGGACTAGCGGGACCTACAATGAGCAGTTCTTC
>TRBD2|many|TRBV7-2|TRBJ2-3
CASSTLGTRPGDTQYF
TGTGCCAGCAGCACGCTAGGGACTAGACCCGGGGATACGCAGTATTTT
>.|many|TRBV5-8|TRBJ2-6
CASSPKQHSGANVLTF
TGTGCCAGCAGCCCGAAACAGCACTCTGGGGCCAACGTCCTGACTTTC
>TRBD1|few|TRBV20-1|TRBJ1-2
CSATLGQGVYGYTF
TGCAGTGCTACATTAGGACAGGGGGTCTATGGCTACACCTTC
>.|few|TRBV6-5|TRBJ2-4
CASSSSARGTLAKNIQYF
TGTGCCAGCAGTTCCTCCGCGAGAGGTACCCTAGCCAAAAACATTCAGTACTTC
>.|few|TRBV29-1|TRBJ1-3
CSVPGRYSGNTIYF
TGCAGCGTTCCGGGGCGCTACTCTGGAAACACCATATATTTT
>TRBD2|.|TRBV7-6|TRBJ2-3
CASSLAPGGGGSQGTQYF
TGTGCCAGCAGCTTAGCGCCAGGTGGCGGGGGGTCCCAAGGTACGCAGTATTTT
>TRBD2|few|TRBV20-1|TRBJ2-3
CSASASPGTSNYF
TGCAGTGCATCAGCCAGCCCCGGGACTAGCAACTATTTT
>.|many|TRBV6-5|TRBJ1-2
CASSSAQGFRGYGYTF
TGTGCCAGCAGTTCGGCACAGGGTTTTCGAGGCTATGGCTACACCTTC
>.|.|TRBV7-8|TRBJ2-5
CASSSERAGIQETQYF
TGTGCCAGCAGCTCGGAGCGGGCGGGGATCCAAGAGACCCAGTACTTC
>TRBD2|many|TRBV29-1|TRBJ2-1
CSVVGGYNEQFF
TGCAGCGTTGTGGGGGGGTACAATGAGCAGTTCTTC
>.|few|TRBV12-5|TRBJ1-3
CASGLVSGGTGNTIYF
TGTGCTAGTGGTTTGGTATCCGGAGGGACTGGAAACACCATATATTTT
>TRBD1|few|TRBV20-1|TRBJ1-5
CSAPDRSTHQPQHF
TGCAGTGCCCCGGACAGGTCGACCCATCAGCCCCAGCATTTT
>.|few|TRBV4-2|TRBJ1-2
CASSQDSTDYGYTF
TGTGCCAGCAGCCAAGATTCGACTGATTATGGCTACACCTTC
>TRBD1|.|TRBV6-5|TRBJ2-7
CASRPGQAVFYEQYF
TGTGCCAGCAGGCCTGGACAGGCCGTTTTCTACGAGCAGTACTTC
>.|few|TRBV18|TRBJ1-3
CASSPPAGAGNTIYF
TGTGCCAGCTCACCACCCGCTGGGGCGGGAAACACCATATATTTT
>.|many|TRBV5-1|TRBJ1-2
CASSFDSGTASYGYTF
TGCGCCAGCAGCTTCGATTCCGGGACCGCCTCCTATGGCTACACCTTC
>TRBD2|many|TRBV18|TRBJ2-3
CASSPSAGGADTQYF
TGTGCCAGCTCACCTTCGGCGGGGGGCGCAGATACGCAGTATTTT